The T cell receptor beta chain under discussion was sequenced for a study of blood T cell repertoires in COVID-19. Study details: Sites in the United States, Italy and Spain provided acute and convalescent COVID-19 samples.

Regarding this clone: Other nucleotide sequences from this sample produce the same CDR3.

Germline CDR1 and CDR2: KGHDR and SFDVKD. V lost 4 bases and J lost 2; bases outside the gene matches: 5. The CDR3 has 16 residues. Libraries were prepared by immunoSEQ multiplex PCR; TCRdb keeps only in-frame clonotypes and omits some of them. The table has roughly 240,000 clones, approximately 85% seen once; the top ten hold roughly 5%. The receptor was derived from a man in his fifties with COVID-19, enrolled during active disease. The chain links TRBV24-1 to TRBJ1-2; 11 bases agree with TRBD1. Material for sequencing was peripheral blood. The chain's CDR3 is CATSDLGTGGNYGYTF. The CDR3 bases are TGTGCCACCAGTGACCTCGGGACAGGGGGGAACTATGGCTACACCTTC.